The clone carrying this T cell receptor (beta chain) showed up just a few times. The CDR3 runs to 13 residues. Trimming took off 5 bases at V and 7 bases at J, with 12 bases between the two ends. Germline lookup yields CDR1 SGHAT and CDR2 FQDESV (reference sequence). The data were taken from a study of tumor and adjacent non-tumor tissue in lung cancer. The library came from three nested PCR rounds adapted from ARM-PCR protocols. One entry per CDR3 protein results from TCRdb running MiXCR on the multiplex PCR reads. The sample carries some 200,000 distinct CDR3 sequences, 70% to 75% recorded once. The template was RNA from unsorted bulk tissue.

This chain joins TRBV11-1 and TRBJ2-1; no clear D gene. The clonotype was recovered from a man aged 60 to 75 with non-small cell lung cancer. The sample taken for sequencing was lung tumor tissue. CDR3 nucleotides: TGTGCCAGCAGCCCAACCCTTCGGAATGAGCAGTTCTTC. The encoded protein is CASSPTLRNEQFF.